Listed here is a single T cell receptor (beta chain). The sample belongs to a study of PD-L1 blockade in urothelial cancer. Across the study: About 90% of the roughly 30 patients were men with bladder-origin urothelial cancer.

Time point described: pretreatment peripheral blood. Per the germline V gene, CDR1 is SGHDN and CDR2 is FVKESK. The CDR3 is 16 amino acids. The V gene end was trimmed by 1 base and the J gene end by 6 bases; junction bases not matched to a gene: 5. Assay used: immunoSEQ multiplex PCR; TCRdb lists only in-frame clones, some missing. The data contain 40,000 to 60,000 clones, around 80% of them singletons. This TCR was recovered from a man between 65 and 79 years old with urothelial cancer. The sequences come from PBMCs, collected around atezolizumab (anti-PD-L1) treatment. The chain has TRBV14 and TRBJ2-2; 10 bases line up with TRBD2. The CDR3 sequence: CASSQGLAGVSGELFF. The CDR3 DNA reads TGTGCCAGCAGCCAAGGGCTAGCGGGAGTTTCCGGGGAGCTGTTTTTT.